A selection of T cell receptor beta chains follows, all from one sample in a study of T cell responses to AZD1222 COVID-19 vaccine. Generated by immunoSEQ multiplex PCR, the TCRdb table keeps only in-frame clones and is missing some. The table records about 120,000 clones, about 88% of them present only once. Here the sequenced sample was peripheral blood, taken 28 days after the second AZD1222 dose. These receptors all stem from an adult who received the AZD1222 COVID-19 vaccine. Both conserved end residues are part of each CDR3. The D gene is left open where the match is weak. Only some rows state a clone size, as once, few, many or a class for expanded clones.

once TRBJ2-7 TRBV6-5 . TGTGCCAGCAGTTACTCCGGTGGAGGGTCTTACTACGAGCAGTACTTC CASSYSGGGSYYEQYF
once TRBJ1-2 TRBV3-1/TRBV3-2 . TGTGCCAGCAGCCAAGAGTTTGGGGTTGATGGCTACACCTTC CASSQEFGVDGYTF
. TRBJ2-1 TRBV11-2 . TGTGCCAGCAGCCCGACAAACTCCTACAATGAGCAGTTCTTC CASSPTNSYNEQFF
. TRBJ2-7 TRBV13 . TGTGCCAGCAGCTTAAGGGACTTGGTTGTCAACGAGCAGTACTTC CASSLRDLVVNEQYF
few TRBJ2-7 TRBV4-1 TRBD1 TGCGCCAGCAGCCAGGCTGACAGGGACTACGAGCAGTACTTC CASSQADRDYEQYF
. TRBJ2-1 TRBV3-1/TRBV3-2 TRBD2 TGTGCCAGCAGCCAAGAGTGGGCGGGGGGCGCCTACAATGAGCAGTTCTTC CASSQEWAGGAYNEQFF
. TRBJ1-2 TRBV30 . TGTGCCTGGAGTCCCAGTGTCTATGGCTACACCTTC CAWSPSVYGYTF
. TRBJ1-4 TRBV13 . TGTGCCAGCAGCTTTAGAAATAATGAAAAACTGTTTTTT CASSFRNNEKLFF
. TRBJ1-4 TRBV11-3 . TGTGCCAGCAGCTTAGAGGGCGGCGGGGGCGAAAAACTGTTTTTT CASSLEGGGGEKLFF
. TRBJ1-1 TRBV5-1 . TGCGCCAGCAGCTTTGGTGGATTGATTGAGGGCAACGCTTTCTTT CASSFGGLIEGNAFF
once TRBJ2-3 TRBV19 . TGTGCCACCCAATCCCTTAGCGGATTAAGCACAGATACGCAGTATTTT CATQSLSGLSTDTQYF
. TRBJ2-5 TRBV5-1 TRBD2 TGCGCCAGCAGCGGCGGACTAGCGGGGACCCCGGCCACCCGAGAGACCCAGTACTTC CASSGGLAGTPATRETQYF
few TRBJ1-1 TRBV28 . TGTGCCAGCAGTGGAGGGAGCACTGAAGCTTTCTTT CASSGGSTEAFF
. TRBJ1-3 TRBV7-9 . TGTGCCAGCAGCTTTGGGGGACACTCTGGAAACACCATATATTTT CASSFGGHSGNTIYF
. TRBJ2-2 TRBV3-1/TRBV3-2 TRBD2 TGTGCCAGCAGCCAAGATACCCTAGCGGGGTATGGATCGGCCGGGGAGCTGTTTTTT CASSQDTLAGYGSAGELFF
. TRBJ1-1 TRBV11-1 . TGTGCCAGCAGCCCGCGAGCCGCCGCCAGCACTGAAGCTTTCTTT CASSPRAAASTEAFF